The 12 T cell receptor beta chains given below trace back to one sample, sequenced in a study of Graves' ophthalmopathy and Graves' hyperthyroidism. CDR3 regions of TCR beta were amplified from RNA transcripts. HTBI primers were used in a first-round RT-PCR, which preceded a second-round multiplex PCR. TCRdb re-derived calls from the multiplex PCR reads in MiXCR, one entry per CDR3 protein. Of approximately 410,000 distinct CDR3 sequences in the sample, 15% were seen once. The material sequenced was peripheral blood. Every receptor here comes from a woman under 30 with stable Graves' hyperthyroidism.

This clonotype has a count of ten or more. The chain carries TRBV24-1 and TRBJ1-5, with 12 bases matching TRBD1. Germline V lookup: CDR1 KGHDR, CDR2 SFDVKD. V lost 3 bases, J lost 9 bases, and 8 bases stayed unmatched. The CDR3 is 16 amino acids. The chain's CDR3 is CATSDTGTGGFGPQHF. Written as DNA, the CDR3 is TGTGCCACCAGTGATACCGGGACAGGGGGCTTTGGGCCCCAGCATTTT.

This clonotype was seen at least ten times. The chain employs TRBV12-3 or TRBV12-4 and TRBJ1-2; no clear D. V was trimmed by 4 bases and J by 12 bases, leaving 9 bases between them. The CDR3 has 10 residues. The CDR3: CASSSRYNTF. The CDR3 region has the DNA TGTGCCAGCAGTTCCCGGTATAACACCTTC.

With regard to this clonotype: A much larger clone lies one base from this, so it may be a read error. J is TRBJ1-5 and V is TRBV6-2 or TRBV6-3, with 8 bases lining up with TRBD1. This CDR3 is built from 15 residues. CDR1 and CDR2 from the germline V gene are MNHEY and SVGEGT. The CDR3 nucleotides read TGTGCCTGCAGTTACTCGGACAGGGCGGATCAGCCCCAGCATTTT. It specifies CACSYSDRADQPQHF.

This clonotype was observed a few times. The chain couples TRBV13 to TRBJ2-3; perhaps TRBD2 as D (7 bases). Looked up from germline, CDR1 is PRHDT and CDR2 is FYEKMQ (reference sequence). V gave up 5 bases and J gave up 6 bases, with 27 bases separating them. This CDR3 region has 18 residues. CDR3: CASSPPRWGGLGPDTQYF. CDR3 nucleotide sequence: TGTGCCAGCAGCCCCCCTAGGTGGGGGGGCTTGGGGCCCGATACGCAGTATTTT.

This clonotype was counted ten times or more. V is TRBV3-1 and J is TRBJ2-5; 7 positions match TRBD1. After removal of 4 bases from V and 4 bases from J, the junction contained 12 bases not matched to a gene. The length of the CDR3 is 16 residues. Germline CDR1 and CDR2: LGHDT and YNNKEL (reference sequence). The CDR3 region has the DNA TGTGCCAGCAGCCCCTGGACAGGAAAGGGGGCAGAGACCCAGTACTTC. Its translation: CASSPWTGKGAETQYF.

The sample holds many counts of this clonotype. Its ends do not fully match the called genes, so a read error is possible. This chain joins TRBV27 and TRBJ2-5; D ambiguous. The length of the CDR3 is 13 residues. Germline V gives CDR1 MNHEY, CDR2 SMNVEV (reference sequence). The CDR3 region has the DNA TGTGCCAGCAGTTTCGGTCCCCAAGGGACCCAGTACTTC. Translated: CASSFGPQGTQYF.

This clonotype came up many times. The V call is TRBV9, the J call TRBJ2-4; 7 bases map to TRBD1. CDR1 and CDR2 from the germline V gene are SGDLS and YYNGEE. V lost 3 bases, J lost 9 bases, and 9 bases stayed unmatched. The CDR3 runs 14 residues. In nucleotides, the CDR3 is TGTGCCAGCAGCGCCCAGGGGGAAGGGACCATTCAGTACTTC. Translating gives CASSAQGEGTIQYF.

Regarding this clonotype: An end of the junction does not agree with germline; a read error may underlie this. The rearrangement uses TRBV12-3 or TRBV12-4 and TRBJ1-2; 8 bases map to TRBD1. CDR3 length: 17 amino acids. The CDR3 loop is CASSRTGQISSNYGFTF. CDR3 DNA sequence: TGTGCCAGCAGCCGGACAGGGCAAATTAGTAGCAACTATGGCTTCACCTTC.

This clonotype was recorded many times. The chain carries TRBV12-3 or TRBV12-4 and TRBJ1-5; TRBD1 matches at 9 bases. This CDR3 contains 14 residues. V was pared by 6 bases and J by 11 bases, with 11 bases of the junction left unmatched. The DNA for the CDR3 is TGTGCCAGCAGAACAGGGGGCGAGGTTGCGGCCCAGCATTTT. Residues: CASRTGGEVAAQHF.

Ten or more counts support this clonotype. The rearrangement links TRBV6-5 to TRBJ2-7; D is undetermined. The CDR3 is 14 amino acids. V was clipped by 5 bases and J by 0 bases, with 11 bases between them. Germline loops: CDR1 MNHEY, CDR2 SVGAGI. CDR3 sequence (DNA): TGTGCCAGCAGTCTCGGTCGCGGCTCCTACGAGCAGTACTTC. This codes for CASSLGRGSYEQYF.

In this sample, this clonotype turned up many times. V gene TRBV20-1 combines with J gene TRBJ1-3; D is ambiguous. V lost 0 bases, J lost 4 bases, and 1 base lay in between. The CDR3 is 11 amino acids. CDR1 and CDR2 from the germline V gene are DFQATT and SNEGSKA (reference sequence). The CDR3 DNA reads TGCAGTGCTAGAGAGGGAAACACCATATATTTT. As protein: CSAREGNTIYF.

This clonotype has ten or more counts. One junction end disagrees with the germline gene, perhaps due to a read error. This sequence joins TRBV19 and TRBJ1-1; D remains ambiguous. From germline, CDR1 is LNHDA and CDR2 SQIVND (reference sequence). CDR3 length: 13 residues. The CDR3 loop reads CATSRTGGTEAFF. CDR3 nucleotide sequence: TGTGCCACTAGTAGGACGGGCGGAACTGAAGCTTTCTTT.